Each of the 7 T cell receptor beta chains below was sequenced from the same sample in a study of Ad26.COV2.S vaccination and SARS-CoV-2 variants. Profiled with immunoSEQ multiplex PCR; TCRdb holds only in-frame clones, not every one. The sample lists about 350,000 clones, roughly nine tenths seen once, with 3% to 5% in the top ten. This specimen was peripheral blood, taken after recovery from COVID-19. These receptors all come from a human donor who had recovered from COVID-19.

In this sample, this clone turned up a few times. This chain joins TRBV16 and TRBJ1-5; 9 nucleotides line up with TRBD1. The CDR3 loop spans 19 amino acids. The germline V gene has CDR1 KGHSY and CDR2 FQNENV. The V gene end was trimmed by 4 bases and the J gene end by 2 bases; junction bases not matched to a gene: 15. The CDR3 nucleotides read TGTGCCAGCAGCCCTGCGGGACAGGGTAGCTGGCGGGGCAATCAGCCCCAGCATTTT. Translation: CASSPAGQGSWRGNQPQHF.

V gene TRBV5-8 combines with J gene TRBJ2-5; weak D call: TRBD2 (5 bases). The CDR3 runs 16 residues. Trimming took off 4 bases at V and 5 bases at J, with 21 bases between the two ends. Germline CDR1 is SGHTS and CDR2 is YDEGEE. CDR3 protein: CASSQVRVRVVETQYF. Written as DNA, the CDR3 is TGTGCCAGCAGCCAAGTGAGAGTGCGGGTAGTCGAGACCCAGTACTTC. Full variable domain (rest looked up from reference TRBV5-8 and TRBJ2-5): EAGVTQSPTHLIKTRGQQATLRCSPISGHTSVYWYQQALGLGLQFLLWYDEGEERNRGNFPPRFSGRQFPNYSSELNVNALELEDSALYLCASSQVRVRVVETQYFGPGTRLLVL.

The genes are TRBV5-5 and TRBJ1-2; maybe TRBD1 (5 bases). V was pared by 4 bases and J by 1 base, with 8 bases between. The germline CDR1 and CDR2 sequences are SGHKS and YYEKEE (reference sequence). CDR3 length equals 13 residues. The CDR3 region is CASSGDLNYGYTF. CDR3 sequence (DNA): TGTGCCAGCAGCGGGGACCTTAACTATGGCTACACCTTC.

Of note for this clone: Other DNA sequences in this sample translate to the same CDR3. The CDR3 reads CASSYSPGNTIYF. The CDR3 coding sequence is TGTGCCAGCAGTTACTCCCCAGGAAACACCATATATTTT. The V gene is TRBV6-5, the J gene TRBJ1-3; D remains unclear. Germline V lookup: CDR1 MNHEY, CDR2 SVGAGI. The CDR3 is made up of 13 amino acids. Trimming pared 0 bases from V and 4 bases from J, leaving 4 bases between.

In this sample, this clone turned up a few times. The chain couples TRBV10-3 to TRBJ2-2; D is unclear. Trimming shortened V by 2 bases and J by 6 bases, and 10 bases separated the two germline ends. This CDR3 has 14 residues. Germline V gene lookup returns CDR1 ENHRY and CDR2 SYGVKD. The DNA of the CDR3 is TGTGCCATCAGTGAGGGAGCTCCCGCCGGGGAGCTGTTTTTT. This gives the protein CAISEGAPAGELFF.

The chain has TRBV9 and TRBJ2-1; perhaps TRBD2 as D (5 bases). V was pared by 4 bases and J by 0 bases, with 8 bases between. Germline V gene data show CDR1 as SGDLS and CDR2 as YYNGEE. This CDR3 contains 14 residues. The CDR3 nucleotides are TGTGCCAGCAGCCAGCGGTTCTCCTACAATGAGCAGTTCTTC. Its translation: CASSQRFSYNEQFF.

The chain carries TRBV6-1 and TRBJ2-1, with 13 bases identical to TRBD2. V trimming: 4 bases; J trimming: 7 bases; junction bases outside the gene matches: 7. The CDR3 runs 16 residues. CDR1 is MNHNS and CDR2 is SASEGT in the germline V gene. CDR3 coding DNA: TGTGCCAGCAGTGCCCGGACTAGCGGGGGTAGGAATGAGCAGTTCTTC. This sequence encodes CASSARTSGGRNEQFF.